The next 23 T cell receptor beta chains were all read from a single sample in a study of T cells in Graves' hyperthyroidism and ophthalmopathy. TCR beta CDR3 regions were amplified from RNA transcripts. The study used the HTBI primer set for a first-round RT-PCR of the TCR CDR3. Using its own MiXCR run on the multiplex PCR reads, TCRdb lists one record per CDR3 protein. Of 250,000 to 400,000 distinct CDR3 sequences in the sample, roughly 13% were seen once. Specimen: blood. These receptors were taken from a woman in her thirties or forties with Graves' ophthalmopathy.

This clonotype was seen many times. The J gene is TRBJ2-1, the V gene TRBV11-3; 9 bases agree with TRBD1. The V and J ends lost 1 base and 7 bases, in that order; junction bases with no gene match: 11. CDR3 length equals 17 residues. From germline, CDR1 is SGHNT and CDR2 YENEEA. The CDR3 sequence is CASSLGLTPDRGNEQFF. CDR3 sequence (DNA): TGTGCCAGCAGCTTAGGGTTAACCCCGGACAGGGGTAATGAGCAGTTCTTC.

This clonotype was counted between two and nine times. The V call is TRBV7-9, the J call TRBJ1-5; D might be TRBD1 (6 bases). Trimming stripped 5 bases from V and 5 bases from J, with 13 bases between. Germline assignment: CDR1 SEHNR and CDR2 FQNEAQ (reference sequence). The CDR3 length is 14 residues. The CDR3 DNA reads TGTGCCAGCAGCCCACTGGGGGCAGATCAGCCCCAGCATTTT. This sequence encodes CASSPLGADQPQHF. Full variable domain (missing parts from reference TRBV7-9 and TRBJ1-5): DTGVSQNPRHKITKRGQNVTFRCDPISEHNRLYWYRQTLGQGPEFLTYFQNEAQLEKSRLLSDRFSAERPKGSFSTLEIQRTEQGDSAMYLCASSPLGADQPQHFGDGTRLSIL.

Comments on this clonotype: This could be a read error, since a much larger clone is one nucleotide away. The V gene is TRBV20-1, the J gene TRBJ2-2, with D possibly matching TRBD2 (5 bases). CDR1 DFQATT and CDR2 SNEGSKA come from the germline V gene (reference sequence). CDR3 length equals 14 residues. The DNA for the CDR3 is TGCAGTGCAGTCCACCAAGGGAACACCGGGAAGCTGTTTTTT. Amino acids: CSAVHQGNTGKLFF.

V gene TRBV7-2 combines with J gene TRBJ2-3, with D perhaps matching TRBD2 (6 bases). Germline CDR1 reads SGHTA; CDR2 reads FQGNSA. The CDR3 is 15 residues long. V lost 3 bases, J lost 5 bases, and 15 bases lay in between. The CDR3 bases are TGTGCCAGCAGCTTCGGCGGGGAGAGAGGAGATACGCAGTATTTT. Translating it yields CASSFGGERGDTQYF.

This clonotype occurred a few times. A much larger clone lies one base from this, so it may be a read error. CDR3 nucleotides: TGTGCCAGCGGTGAAATCAGGGACTATGGCTACACCTTC. Amino acid sequence: CASGEIRDYGYTF. This chain connects TRBV2 to TRBJ1-2; D may be TRBD1 (5 bases). CDR1 and CDR2 from the germline V gene are SNHLY and FYNNEI. This CDR3 contains 13 residues.

This clonotype occurred many times. The chain joins TRBV2 to TRBJ2-7; possibly TRBD1 for D (5 bases). The V and J ends lost 3 bases and 3 bases respectively, with 18 bases between them. The germline gives CDR1 SNHLY, CDR2 FYNNEI. This CDR3 has 16 residues. CDR3 bases: TGTGCCAGCAGTGACGTCGGACGGATAAGGGGCTACGAGCAGTACTTC. Its translation is CASSDVGRIRGYEQYF. Full variable domain (outside the CDR3, taken from reference TRBV2 and TRBJ2-7): EPEVTQTPSHQVTQMGQEVILRCVPISNHLYFYWYRQILGQKVEFLVSFYNNEISEKSEIFDDQFSVERPDGSNFTLKIRSTKLEDSAMYFCASSDVGRIRGYEQYFGPGTRLTVT.

The sample holds many counts of this clonotype. The CDR3 is CASRKGLASETQYF. CDR3 nucleotide sequence: TGTGCCAGTCGAAAGGGACTAGCCTCAGAGACCCAGTACTTC. The chain uses TRBV6-1 and TRBJ2-5, with 9 nucleotides matching TRBD2. The germline V gene encodes CDR1 MNHNS and CDR2 SASEGT. V was pared by 9 bases and J by 4 bases, with 9 bases of the junction left unmatched. CDR3 length: 14 amino acids.

The table lists this clonotype with a few counts. This chain links TRBV10-3 with TRBJ1-2, with D unresolved. CDR3 length equals 13 residues. Per the germline V gene, CDR1 is ENHRY and CDR2 is SYGVKD. V dropped 6 bases and J dropped 8 bases, with 16 bases sitting between them. The CDR3 DNA follows: TGTGCCATCAGCTACAAGAAGGCACAAGGCTACACCTTC. Protein product: CAISYKKAQGYTF.

The rearrangement links TRBV7-6 to TRBJ2-5; D unresolved. Germline values: CDR1 SGHVS, CDR2 FNYEAQ. This CDR3 has 13 residues. V lost 7 bases and J 2 bases, leaving 11 bases between the germline ends. The chain's CDR3 is CASTSGRQETQYF. In DNA form, the CDR3 reads TGTGCCAGCACTTCAGGCAGGCAAGAGACCCAGTACTTC. Drawing the rest from reference TRBV7-6 and TRBJ2-5, the complete variable domain is GAGVSQSPRYKVTKRGQDVALRCDPISGHVSLYWYRQALGQGPEFLTYFNYEAQQDKSGLPNDRFSAERPEGSISTLTIQRTEQRDSAMYRCASTSGRQETQYFGPGTRLLVL.

This clonotype was counted only a few times. The chain links TRBV7-9 to TRBJ2-1, with 7 positions matching TRBD2. There are 14 residues in the CDR3. The J segment lost 11 bases and the V segment lost 8 bases, leaving 15 bases of the junction unmatched. Germline CDR1 is SEHNR and CDR2 is FQNEAQ (reference sequence). CDR3 bases: TGTGCCAGCTCCACGATAAGAGGGGACTATAAGCAGTTCTTC. As protein: CASSTIRGDYKQFF.

The sample holds many counts of this clonotype. The chain couples TRBV11-2 to TRBJ2-1, with 7 bases aligning to TRBD2. The V gene's germline CDR1 is SGHAT and CDR2 FQNNGV. The length of the CDR3 is 15 residues. The V segment lost 1 base and the J segment 7 bases; nucleotides outside the gene matches: 7. Here the CDR3 DNA reads TGTGCCAGCAGCTTAGCGGGACTATTAACGAATGAGCAGTTCTTC. Translated: CASSLAGLLTNEQFF.

The V and J genes are TRBV27 and TRBJ2-7; D remains unclear. The CDR3 extends over 11 amino acids. Trimming stripped 8 bases from V and 2 bases from J, with 7 bases between. CDR1 and CDR2 from the germline V gene are MNHEY and SMNVEV (reference sequence). The CDR3 here is CASCYPYEQYF. The CDR3, as DNA: TGTGCCAGCTGTTACCCCTACGAGCAGTACTTC.

The sample holds many counts of this clonotype. V is TRBV28 and J is TRBJ2-7, with D possibly being TRBD1 (5 bases). The CDR3 runs 16 residues. Germline V gives CDR1 MDHEN, CDR2 SYDVKM. Trimming took off 4 bases at V and 0 bases at J, with 16 bases between the two ends. The CDR3 reads CASSSPQGWASYEQYF. Here the CDR3 DNA reads TGTGCCAGCAGTTCCCCCCAGGGTTGGGCCTCCTACGAGCAGTACTTC.

This clonotype was seen many times. The J gene is TRBJ2-7, the V gene TRBV2; 7 bases map to TRBD1. The CDR3 is 13 amino acids. The junction had 6 bases not matched to a gene; V was cut back by 5 bases and J by 5 bases. The germline V gene encodes CDR1 SNHLY and CDR2 FYNNEI. The chain's CDR3 is CASSYRGTDEQYF. CDR3 bases: TGTGCCAGCAGTTACAGGGGAACGGACGAGCAGTACTTC.

This clonotype was detected ten times or more. This chain connects TRBV12-5 to TRBJ2-5, with a weak D call TRBD1 (6 bases). The CDR3 covers 12 residues. Germline CDR1 and CDR2: LGHNT and FRNRAP. V lost 5 bases, J lost 5 bases, and 9 bases lay in between. The DNA of the CDR3 is TGTGCTAGTGGTCTGCAGGGGGAGACCCAGTACTTC. It encodes CASGLQGETQYF.

This clonotype was seen repeatedly, ten times or more. The chain has TRBV27 and TRBJ2-7, with 11 nucleotides matching TRBD2. Germline trimming cut 4 bases from V and 2 bases from J; bases unmatched to any gene: 7. In germline, CDR1 is MNHEY, CDR2 SMNVEV (reference sequence). This CDR3 comprises 16 residues. The CDR3 loop reads CASSSIIAGGTYEQYF. The CDR3 DNA reads as TGTGCCAGCAGTTCGATTATAGCGGGAGGGACCTACGAGCAGTACTTC.

This clonotype was seen many times. The rearrangement uses TRBV13 and TRBJ2-5; 8 bases are a match to TRBD1. The germline V gene has CDR1 PRHDT and CDR2 FYEKMQ (reference sequence). Trimming took 4 bases from V and 6 from J; bases not matched to a gene: 10. The CDR3 is 15 amino acids. For the CDR3, the DNA is TGTGCCAGCAGCTCTTCATCGACAGGGGAGAAGACCCAGTACTTC. This codes for CASSSSSTGEKTQYF.

This clonotype appeared a few times. The CDR3 nucleotides read TGTGCCAGTAGGACGGGGCCTAGCAATCAGCCCCAGCATTTT. Protein: CASRTGPSNQPQHF. J is TRBJ1-5 and V is TRBV19; perhaps TRBD1 as D (5 bases). Looked up from germline, CDR1 is LNHDA and CDR2 is SQIVND (reference sequence). CDR3 length: 14 residues. V lost 6 bases and J 0 bases, leaving 9 bases between the germline ends.

The chain links TRBV5-1 to TRBJ2-3, with 7 bases fitting TRBD2. With V trimmed by 5 bases and J by 4 bases, 10 bases remained unmatched. The CDR3 is 15 amino acids. CDR1 and CDR2 (germline): SGHRS, YFSETQ. CDR3 sequence reads: CASSFSGVGADTQYF. The CDR3 DNA reads as TGCGCCAGCAGTTTCAGCGGGGTCGGGGCAGATACGCAGTATTTT.

At least ten counts were recorded for this clonotype. The rearrangement uses TRBV7-2 and TRBJ1-6; D uncertain. Germline CDR1 reads SGHTA; CDR2 reads FQGNSA. The CDR3 is 15 amino acids. V dropped 5 bases and J dropped 13 bases, with 21 bases sitting between them. CDR3 DNA sequence: TGTGCCAGCAGCCGTAGCGGCAGGAGACAAGAGCCCCTCCACTTT. This encodes CASSRSGRRQEPLHF.

V gene TRBV6-4 combines with J gene TRBJ2-5, with D tentatively TRBD1 (6 bases). Germline V gene lookup returns CDR1 MRHNA and CDR2 SNTAGT. The CDR3 sequence is 13 residues long. V lost 6 bases and J lost 4, with 12 bases in between. CDR3 sequence reads: CASRKQGRETQYF. The CDR3 nucleotides are TGTGCCAGCAGGAAGCAGGGGCGAGAGACCCAGTACTTC.

This clonotype showed up many times. The chain joins TRBV7-9 to TRBJ2-7; D is ambiguous. Trimming pared 5 bases from V and 4 bases from J, leaving 6 bases between. Germline-derived CDR1 and CDR2 are SEHNR and FQNEAQ (reference sequence). The CDR3 loop spans 11 amino acids. In DNA, the CDR3 is TGTGCCAGCAGCAACAATTACGAGCAGTACTTC. This translates into CASSNNYEQYF.

This clonotype was counted a few times. The chain employs TRBV6-7 and TRBJ1-2; D is perhaps TRBD1 (6 bases). TRBV6-7 belongs to the ORF category, with a function that is uncertain. This CDR3 region has 11 residues. Trimming left V 8 bases short and J 8 bases short, with 12 bases between. The CDR3 DNA sequence: TGTGCCAGCGGGGGGCAGGGAGGCTACACCTTC. Amino acid sequence: CASGGQGGYTF.